The 16 T cell receptor beta chains below all came from one sample that was sequenced in a study of blood T cell repertoires in COVID-19. Method: immunoSEQ multiplex PCR; TCRdb's copy keeps in-frame clones and lacks some. The sample consists of approximately 170,000 clones, 88% of them appearing once. Sequenced material: PBMCs or T cells enriched from blood (not recorded which). All receptors come from a young woman who had recovered from COVID-19.

The V call is TRBV15, the J call TRBJ2-3; TRBD2 is a possible D gene (6 bases). V lost 1 base to trimming and J lost 6 bases, with 11 bases between them. The length of the CDR3 is 14 residues. Germline lookup yields CDR1 LNHNV and CDR2 YYDKDF (reference sequence). CDR3 nucleotide sequence: TGTGCCACCAGCAGAGCGGGAGTGGGTGATACGCAGTATTTT. It translates to CATSRAGVGDTQYF.

The V and J genes are TRBV6-6 and TRBJ2-5; 8 bases line up with TRBD1. The CDR3 totals 17 residues. The V and J ends lost 5 bases and 4 bases, in that order; junction bases with no gene match: 15. Per germline, CDR1 MNHNY and CDR2 SVGAGI (reference sequence). The CDR3 is CASSRKPGGAWRETQYF. CDR3 sequence (DNA): TGTGCCAGCAGTCGAAAACCAGGGGGCGCTTGGCGAGAGACCCAGTACTTC.

Only a few counts were recorded for this clone. This chain links TRBV6-4 with TRBJ1-1; D unclear. This CDR3 contains 15 residues. The germline V gene has CDR1 MRHNA and CDR2 SNTAGT. V was cut by 0 bases and J by 1 base, with 9 bases left in between. The CDR3 DNA is TGTGCCAGCAGTGACTCCAGGATGGGGAACACTGAAGCTTTCTTT. Its translation: CASSDSRMGNTEAFF.

The chain has TRBV4-2 and TRBJ1-2; 8 nucleotides align to TRBD1. The CDR3 covers 15 residues. Unmatched junction bases numbered 8, after V lost 0 bases and J lost 8 bases. The germline gives CDR1 LGHNA, CDR2 YNFKEQ. CDR3: CASSQDQGQARGYTF. DNA for the CDR3: TGTGCCAGCAGCCAAGATCAGGGACAGGCCCGGGGCTACACCTTC.

This clone occurred a few times. The chain couples TRBV7-8 to TRBJ2-7; 8 positions agree with TRBD1. With V trimmed by 4 bases and J by 5 bases, 19 bases remained unmatched. Germline V lookup: CDR1 SGHVS, CDR2 FQNEAQ. The CDR3 is 18 residues long. The CDR3 protein is CASSWDRRSPSPPHEQYF. CDR3 DNA: TGTGCCAGCAGCTGGGACAGGAGGTCCCCTAGTCCCCCCCACGAGCAGTACTTC.

This clone was seen only once. The chain is built from TRBV7-2 and TRBJ1-1; 9 bases agree with TRBD1. In germline, CDR1 is SGHTA, CDR2 FQGNSA. V was clipped by 1 base and J by 4 bases; unmatched bases: 4. The CDR3 contains 15 residues. The CDR3 reads CASSLGGTGFTEAFF. As DNA, the CDR3 is TGTGCCAGCAGCTTAGGGGGGACAGGGTTCACTGAAGCTTTCTTT.

The chain has TRBV7-6 and TRBJ1-6; no reliable D call. The CDR3 consists of 16 residues. The V gene's germline CDR1 is SGHVS and CDR2 FNYEAQ. V lost 0 bases to trimming and J lost 9 bases, with 15 bases between them. DNA for the CDR3: TGTGCCAGCAGCTTAGCGACAACCCCAGGAGGTTCACCCCTCCACTTT. Protein: CASSLATTPGGSPLHF.

The gene calls are TRBV7-3 and TRBJ2-7, with a possible D match to TRBD2 (8 bases). Germline V lookup: CDR1 SGHTA, CDR2 FQGTGA. The CDR3 loop spans 14 amino acids. Deletions cut 5 bases from V and 4 bases from J, with 15 bases between. In DNA form, the CDR3 reads TGTGCCAGCAGCCCGGGAGGGGGCGTTTACGAGCAGTACTTC. As protein: CASSPGGGVYEQYF.

The rearrangement uses TRBV4-1 and TRBJ2-7; TRBD2 is a possible D gene (6 bases). Germline V CDR1 and CDR2: MGHRA, YSYEKL. The CDR3 has 15 residues. Trimming removed 1 base from V and 0 bases from J, with 10 bases in between. This chain's CDR3 is CASSQGAGGSYEQYF. CDR3 coding DNA: TGCGCCAGCAGCCAAGGAGCGGGCGGCTCCTACGAGCAGTACTTC.

This chain connects TRBV11-2 to TRBJ1-6; D uncertain. The CDR3 spans 15 residues. Germline-derived CDR1 and CDR2 are SGHAT and FQNNGV. Trimming left V 0 bases short and J 7 bases short, with 10 bases between. CDR3 loop: CASSLEQVINSPLHF. CDR3 DNA sequence: TGTGCCAGCAGCTTAGAGCAGGTTATAAATTCACCCCTCCACTTT.

The chain has TRBV20-1 and TRBJ2-1; D is uncertain. The CDR3 consists of 9 residues. Trimming stripped 6 bases from V and 10 bases from J, with 7 bases between. CDR1 and CDR2 (germline): DFQATT, SNEGSKA (reference sequence). CDR3 coding DNA: TGCAGTGCCCCCGGGGAGCAGTTCTTC. The encoded protein is CSAPGEQFF.

In its sample, this clone was seen once. The chain has TRBV5-1 and TRBJ2-5; tentatively, D is TRBD2 (6 bases). V was trimmed by 1 base and J by 2 bases, leaving 15 bases between them. This CDR3 spans 16 amino acids. Germline V gene sequence: CDR1 SGHRS, CDR2 YFSETQ. The CDR3 coding sequence is TGCGCCAGCAGCTTGAGGCTAGCGAGCCTTCAAGAGACCCAGTACTTC. Amino acid sequence: CASSLRLASLQETQYF.

This chain links TRBV27 with TRBJ1-5; D is possibly TRBD1 (5 bases). The CDR3 has 16 residues. Germline V CDR1 and CDR2: MNHEY, SMNVEV (reference sequence). V was pared by 5 bases and J by 2 bases, with 16 bases between. CDR3 amino acids: CASSRYVQGGNQPQHF. The CDR3 bases are TGTGCCAGCAGTAGATACGTCCAGGGTGGCAATCAGCCCCAGCATTTT.

V is TRBV7-9 and J is TRBJ2-5; TRBD2 matches 13 bases. The CDR3 has 17 amino acids. Germline V gene lookup returns CDR1 SEHNR and CDR2 FQNEAQ (reference sequence). V lost 1 base and J lost 1; bases outside the gene matches: 3. CDR3 loop: CASSLGRTSGSQETQYF. DNA for the CDR3: TGTGCCAGCAGCTTAGGGCGGACTAGCGGGAGCCAAGAGACCCAGTACTTC.

The rearrangement links TRBV6-5 to TRBJ1-2; possibly TRBD1 for D (6 bases). The V end was cut by 6 bases, the J end by 1 base, with 9 bases between. Germline V gene data show CDR1 as MNHEY and CDR2 as SVGAGI. This CDR3 spans 13 amino acids. The CDR3 is CASRQGSNYGYTF. The CDR3 DNA sequence: TGTGCCAGCAGACAGGGTAGTAACTATGGCTACACCTTC.

The V and J genes are TRBV28 and TRBJ2-7, with TRBD1 identical over 8 bases. The CDR3 extends over 14 amino acids. The V gene's germline CDR1 is MDHEN and CDR2 SYDVKM. V was clipped by 9 bases and J by 2 bases; unmatched bases: 9. CDR3 in DNA: TGTGCCAGTCACGCAGGACAGGGCCCCTACGAGCAGTACTTC. As protein: CASHAGQGPYEQYF. The full variable domain, its missing parts supplied by reference TRBV28 and TRBJ2-7, is DVKVTQSSRYLVKRTGEKVFLECVQDMDHENMFWYRQDPGLGLRLIYFSYDVKMKEKGDIPEGYSVSREKKERFSLILESASTNQTSMYLCASHAGQGPYEQYFGPGTRLTVT.